The T cell receptor (beta chain) under discussion was sequenced for a study of blood T cell repertoires in COVID-19 (TCRdb year 2020). Some background on the complete study: Samples covering the acute and convalescent phases of COVID-19 were provided by collaborators in the United States, Italy and Spain. Samples were obtained from the ongoing ImmuneRACE study (first 160 participants) and from 1,254 subjects provided by 6 global collaborators. The repertoires were released in a freely available public database intended as a resource for research on the immune response to SARS-CoV-2. The sample metadata nearly always contained a de-identified subject ID, COVID-19 status, age in years and sex. The material from the prospective study consisted of cDNA or gDNA derived from T cells, B-cell-depleted T cells, or PBMCs. The dataset comprised deeply sampled blood TCRbeta repertoires from subjects exposed to, actively infected with, or recovered from COVID-19. Where available, HLA class I and class II types were taken from metadata supplied by the sample provider and were not determined by assay-based typing. Study-wide findings and limitations: The quantity of clinical and demographic metadata differed by source and by participant and was supplied without curation.

The immunoSEQ Assay, a bias-controlled multiplex PCR, was used to amplify TCRbeta CDR3 regions from genomic DNA. For the original study's pipeline: The number of nucleated cells in each sample was estimated by amplification of reference gene primers within the assay. To quantify the absolute abundance of each unique TCRbeta CDR3 rearrangement, sequence reads were collapsed and filtered. For each sample, productive Simpson clonality was calculated as the square root of Simpson's diversity index across productive rearrangements. In its TCRdb copy, this immuneACCESS table keeps in-frame sequences only and misses some clones. Where compared with another copy, unresolved V genes explain less than half of these, and the others have no known cause. The V and J calls and clone size were taken over from that table, and D and trimming were inferred from the DNA. In this sample the table shows approximately 110,000 clones, 80% to 90% of which occur a single time. Roughly 0.94% of the sample comes from the top ten.

CDR1 is given as MNHEY and CDR2 as SVGEGT, both from the germline V gene. Clipping removes 4 bases from V and 8 bases from J, with 4 as the unmatched junction base count. Including cysteine and phenylalanine, the CDR3 has 13 amino acids. The read is trimmed to its CDR3 DNA, 39 bases read in frame from base 1. Collaborating institutions collected whole blood in K2EDTA tubes following their own protocols. For TCRbeta analysis, collaborators shipped samples as frozen whole blood, isolated PBMCs, or DNA extracted from either of those sample types. As for this clone: Its antigen is currently not known. Base qualities were left out, and no much larger clone turns up one base away.

Recombination connected TRBV6-2 or TRBV6-3 to TRBJ1-4; a stretch of 7 junction bases matches TRBD1. Material: peripheral blood. The clonotype was recovered from a woman aged 45-65 years with active or convalescent COVID-19. The DNA sequence is TGTGCCAGCAGTTTCTGGACAGGCGAAAAACTGTTTTTT. Protein translation: CASSFWTGEKLFF.